The source of this TCR beta chain is a study of PD-1 blockade in classical Hodgkin lymphoma. Time point given: cycle 4 day 1 (C4D1), after five to seven weeks of nivolumab. Each and every patient relapsed after autologous stem cell transplantation, and patients got differing brentuximab vedotin exposure. Overall study findings and caveats: The baseline diversity of complete responders showed similarity to that of newly diagnosed patients.

Produced via immunoSEQ multiplex PCR; TCRdb's table is partial and in-frame only. Among over 85,000 clones listed, about 93% were seen once. About this clone itself: Its antigen is as yet unknown.

CDR1 SGHAT and CDR2 FQNNGV come from the germline V gene. This CDR3 contains 15 residues. Trimming left V 5 bases short and J 4 bases short, with 17 bases between. This clonotype originated in a human donor with classical Hodgkin lymphoma. Here the sequenced sample was peripheral blood mononuclear cells (PBMCs), taken before the fourth cycle of nivolumab. V and J are TRBV11-2 and TRBJ1-2; tentatively, D is TRBD1 (6 bases). DNA for the CDR3: TGTGCCAGCAGCCTAGGGGACATTGTTGGCTATGGCTACACCTTC. This gives the protein CASSLGDIVGYGYTF.